The 28 T cell receptor beta chains below were found in one sample sequenced in a study of T cell clonality in common variable immunodeficiency. Profiling relied on immunoSEQ multiplex PCR, and the TCRdb table lists in-frame clones only, not all of them. Altogether around 47,000 clones were found in the sample, and no singletons occur. The material sequenced was peripheral blood mononuclear cells. Every receptor here comes from a person between 18 and 69 years old in good health.

The table lists this clone with many counts. The sequence runs out 3 residues before the end of the CDR3; the remainder is reconstructed from the germline J gene. The rearrangement joins TRBV13 to TRBJ2-7, with TRBD2 matching 9 bases. Trimming at V came to 5 bases and at J to 2 bases, leaving 19 bases not matched to a gene. Germline V gives CDR1 PRHDT, CDR2 FYEKMQ (reference sequence). The CDR3 covers 19 residues. CDR3 bases read: TGTGCCAGCAGCACTACCCCGGGACTAGCAACGAAGAGGGCCTACGAG. It encodes CASSTTPGLATKRAYE. The full CDR3 is CASSTTPGLATKRAYEQYF.

This clone was seen many times. The sequenced fragment ends 3 residues before the CDR3 boundary, so the rest is inferred from the germline J gene. This chain uses TRBV10-3 with TRBJ1-1; 8 bases fit TRBD1. The CDR3 is made up of 13 amino acids. The germline CDR1 and CDR2 sequences are ENHRY and SYGVKD. The junction had 3 bases not matched to a gene; V was cut back by 8 bases and J by 1 base. CDR3 DNA, as far as it was read: TGTGCCATCGAAGACAGGGGGAACACTGAA. Protein product: CAIEDRGNTE. The whole CDR3 sequence is CAIEDRGNTEAFF.

This clone was counted at least ten times. This CDR3 reads CASGLVVAGSYNEQFF. The sequenced CDR3 bases are TGTGCTAGTGGTTTGGTAGTGGCAGGTTCCTACAATGAG. The chain is built from TRBV12-5 and TRBJ2-1; D not resolved. The read stops 3 residues short of the end of the CDR3; the missing end is completed from the germline J gene. With 0 bases removed from V and 1 base from J, the gap between germline ends came to 10 bases. The CDR3 contains 16 residues. Germline-derived CDR1 and CDR2 are LGHNT and FRNRAP. Full variable domain (remainder filled in from reference TRBV12-5 and TRBJ2-1): DARVTQTPRHKVTEMGQEVTMRCQPILGHNTVFWYRQTMMQGLELLAYFRNRAPLDDSGMPKDRFSAEMPDATLATLKIQPSEPRDSAVYFCASGLVVAGSYNEQFFGPGTRLTVL.

This clone was recorded at least ten times. The read ends 3 residues shy of where the CDR3 ends; the end is completed using the germline J gene. The rearrangement uses TRBV4-1 and TRBJ1-5; tentatively, D is TRBD1 (6 bases). Per the germline V gene, CDR1 is MGHRA and CDR2 is YSYEKL. The V and J ends lost 3 bases and 1 base respectively, with 16 bases between them. This CDR3 is 17 amino acids long. The part of the CDR3 DNA that was read is TGCGCCAGCAGCCAGGGTGGGTTCGGACAGAGCAATCAGCCC. As protein: CASSQGGFGQSNQP. The whole CDR3 sequence is CASSQGGFGQSNQPQHF.

This clone occurred many times. The read ends 3 residues early relative to the CDR3; the germline J gene fills the gap. The chain carries TRBV6-1 and TRBJ1-5; 10 nucleotides match TRBD1. There are 15 residues in the CDR3. Trimming at V came to 4 bases and at J to 5 bases, leaving 5 bases not matched to a gene. CDR1 and CDR2 from the germline V gene are MNHNS and SASEGT. CDR3 protein: CASSGKGTGDQPQHF. The part of the CDR3 DNA that was read is TGTGCCAGCAGTGGCAAGGGGACAGGGGATCAGCCC.

This clone came up many times. The read terminates 3 residues before the CDR3 end, so the remaining end is supplied by the germline J gene. V usage is TRBV19 and J usage is TRBJ2-7; 9 bases map to TRBD1. There are 15 residues in the CDR3. V trimming: 4 bases; J trimming: 1 base; junction bases outside the gene matches: 5. CDR1 LNHDA and CDR2 SQIVND come from the germline V gene (reference sequence). This chain's CDR3 is CASSSIGTGSYEQYF. The DNA read from the CDR3 is TGTGCCAGTAGTAGTATTGGGACAGGGTCCTACGAG.

This clone was detected many times. With the read ending 3 residues before the CDR3 end, the germline J gene is used to fill in that end. The chain couples TRBV7-8 to TRBJ1-2; D is ambiguous. The CDR3 runs to 15 residues. The germline CDR1 and CDR2 sequences are SGHVS and FQNEAQ. V lost 2 bases and J lost 0, with 10 bases in between. CDR3 protein: CASSLFRVPNYGYTF. The sequenced part of the CDR3 DNA is TGTGCCAGCAGCTTATTCCGGGTTCCTAACTATGGC.

This clone was seen repeatedly, ten times or more. The read comes to an end 3 residues before the CDR3 does, leaving the germline J gene to fill in the end. This sequence joins TRBV7-8 and TRBJ2-7, with 10 nucleotides matching TRBD1. Germline CDR1 is SGHVS and CDR2 is FQNEAQ. This CDR3 has 13 residues. Trimming took 5 bases from V and 4 from J; bases not matched to a gene: 2. This CDR3 reads CASSRTGGYEQYF. The DNA read from the CDR3 is TGTGCCAGCAGCCGGACAGGGGGTTACGAG.

This clone was detected many times. The read ends 3 residues shy of where the CDR3 ends; the end is completed using the germline J gene. The J gene is TRBJ2-3, the V gene TRBV24-1; 7 bases are a match to TRBD2. The germline gives CDR1 KGHDR, CDR2 SFDVKD. V was pared by 1 base and J by 2 bases, with 8 bases of the junction left unmatched. The CDR3 contains 17 residues. The part of the CDR3 DNA that was read is TGTGCCACCAGTGATTTCACCGGGACTACCTACACAGATACG. It codes for CATSDFTGTTYTDT. The whole CDR3 is CATSDFTGTTYTDTQYF.

This clone was observed many times. The read gets to within 3 residues of the CDR3 end, and the germline J gene fills in the rest. V is TRBV6-1 and J is TRBJ1-3; tentative D call: TRBD1 (5 bases). Trimming left V 1 base short and J 0 bases short, with 10 bases between. Germline values: CDR1 MNHNS, CDR2 SASEGT. The CDR3 is made up of 16 amino acids. The DNA read from the CDR3 is TGTGCCAGCAGTGAAGTAGAGGGACTCTCTGGAAACACC. Translated, it gives CASSEVEGLSGNT. In full, the CDR3 is CASSEVEGLSGNTIYF.

This clone has ten or more counts. Sequencing ends 3 residues short of the CDR3 end; the germline J gene provides the rest. The J gene is TRBJ2-1, the V gene TRBV4-1; 8 bases are a match to TRBD2. The CDR3 contains 16 residues. Germline CDR1 is MGHRA and CDR2 is YSYEKL. J lost 8 bases, V lost 0 bases, and 9 bases had no gene match. This chain's CDR3 is CASSQEGGLVRDEQFF. CDR3 DNA, as far as it was read: TGCGCCAGCAGCCAAGAAGGGGGACTAGTAAGGGATGAG.

This clone occurred many times. With the read ending 3 residues before the CDR3 end, the germline J gene is used to fill in that end. The V gene is TRBV12-3 or TRBV12-4, the J gene TRBJ1-1; 9 bases are a match to TRBD1. J was trimmed by 6 bases and V by 7 bases; bases with no gene match: 6. The length of the CDR3 is 13 residues. The CDR3 bases that were read are TGTGCCAGCACCCATCGACAGGGGGCTGAA. Translation gives CASTHRQGAE. The CDR3, in full, reads CASTHRQGAEAFF.

There are many counts of this clone. The missing CDR3 end, 3 residues past where the read stops, is filled in from the germline J gene. V gene TRBV7-9 combines with J gene TRBJ2-3; 10 bases are shared with TRBD2. V trimming: 7 bases; J trimming: 4 bases; junction bases outside the gene matches: 8. The germline V gene encodes CDR1 SEHNR and CDR2 FQNEAQ (reference sequence). This CDR3 comprises 15 residues. The sequenced CDR3 bases are TGTGCCAGCATCGCTAGCGGGAGTAACTCAGATACG. It yields the protein CASIASGSNSDT. From start to end, the CDR3 is CASIASGSNSDTQYF.

In this sample, this clone turned up many times. Incomplete CDR3 DNA: TGTGCCAGCAGCTTAGCGTGGACTAGCGGGGGGCAAAAGACAGATACG. Translating it yields CASSLAWTSGGQKTDT. The whole CDR3 sequence is CASSLAWTSGGQKTDTQYF. This chain links TRBV13 with TRBJ2-3, with 14 nucleotides matching TRBD2. Read data end 3 residues before the CDR3 end; the end is taken from the germline J gene. Germline V lookup: CDR1 PRHDT, CDR2 FYEKMQ (reference sequence). The CDR3 covers 19 residues. Unmatched junction bases numbered 9, after V lost 1 base and J lost 3 bases.

This clone was seen repeatedly, ten times or more. Read sequence stops 3 residues before the CDR3 end, and the germline J gene provides the missing end. The rearrangement uses TRBV20-1 and TRBJ2-2, with D possibly matching TRBD1 (6 bases). V lost 8 bases and J lost 4, with 14 bases in between. Germline CDR1 DFQATT, CDR2 SNEGSKA (reference sequence). The CDR3 has 13 residues. The part of the CDR3 DNA that was read is TGCAGTCCCCAACAGGGCGTCACCGGGGAG. This translates into CSPQQGVTGE. The full CDR3 protein reads CSPQQGVTGELFF.

This clone was seen ten or more times. The read is 3 residues too short to cover the CDR3 end, so that end is filled in from the germline J gene. V usage is TRBV24-1 and J usage is TRBJ2-7; 9 positions match TRBD1. The V gene's germline CDR1 is KGHDR and CDR2 SFDVKD. The CDR3 has 13 residues. Unmatched junction bases numbered 9, after V lost 11 bases and J lost 5 bases. The DNA read from the CDR3 is TGTGCCAAGGAGGGACAGGGAGGCGACGAG. Translation: CAKEGQGGDE. The whole CDR3 region reads CAKEGQGGDEQYF.

The table lists this clone with many counts. From the germline J gene comes the end of the CDR3, since the read stops 3 residues before it. The V and J genes are TRBV2 and TRBJ2-1, with D tentatively TRBD1 (5 bases). The germline V and J ends were trimmed by 4 bases and 3 bases, with 10 bases remaining between them. This CDR3 has 14 amino acids. CDR1 and CDR2 from the germline V gene are SNHLY and FYNNEI. Incomplete CDR3 DNA: TGTGCCAGCAGTGTCACCAGGGACTACAATGAG. This codes for CASSVTRDYNE. In full, the CDR3 is CASSVTRDYNEQFF.

This clone was counted many times. Read data end 3 residues before the CDR3 end; the end is taken from the germline J gene. The chain is built from TRBV11-3 and TRBJ1-1; no definite D call. V was trimmed by 5 bases and J by 3 bases, leaving 13 bases between them. The CDR3 loop spans 14 amino acids. Germline lookup yields CDR1 SGHNT and CDR2 YENEEA. The CDR3 protein is CASSPMSSHTEAFF. The sequenced part of the CDR3 DNA is TGTGCCAGCAGCCCGATGTCCAGTCACACTGAA.

This clone was picked up many times. The read ends 3 residues shy of where the CDR3 ends; the end is completed using the germline J gene. The chain combines TRBV4-1 with TRBJ2-7; TRBD2 matches 10 bases. Trimming removed 6 bases from V and 5 bases from J; junction bases left unmatched: 4. Germline V CDR1 and CDR2: MGHRA, YSYEKL. CDR3 size: 13 residues. The CDR3 is CASRGLAGDEQYF. The sequenced CDR3 bases are TGCGCCAGCAGGGGGCTAGCGGGAGACGAG.

This clone was recorded many times. Read data end 3 residues before the CDR3 end; the end is taken from the germline J gene. This chain joins TRBV2 and TRBJ1-1; no clear D gene. The ends were cut back, 4 bases at V and 6 bases at J, with 12 bases in the middle. The CDR3 contains 13 residues. The germline CDR1 and CDR2 sequences are SNHLY and FYNNEI. The CDR3 protein is CASSVLASAEAFF. The part of the CDR3 DNA that was read is TGTGCCAGCAGTGTGTTGGCGAGCGCTGAA.

This clone was picked up many times. The observed sequence ends 3 residues before the CDR3 terminus, with the missing tail filled in from the germline J gene. V usage is TRBV19 and J usage is TRBJ2-7, with TRBD2 matching over 8 bases. The germline V gene encodes CDR1 LNHDA and CDR2 SQIVND (reference sequence). The CDR3 contains 12 residues. Losses at the gene ends were 7 bases for V and 4 bases for J; bases not matched to a gene: 3. The CDR3 DNA, read in part, is TGTGCCAGTACGGGGGGGGGTTACGAG. Translating it yields CASTGGGYE. The CDR3 in its entirety is CASTGGGYEQYF.

The table lists this clone with many counts. The read ends 3 residues before the CDR3 terminus; that terminus is restored from the germline J gene. The chain carries TRBV2 and TRBJ1-5; 7 bases fit TRBD1. The CDR3 contains 15 residues. J lost 6 bases, V lost 3 bases, and 8 bases had no gene match. Germline V gene sequence: CDR1 SNHLY, CDR2 FYNNEI. CDR3 in amino acids: CASSDFTGESQPQHF. Incomplete CDR3 DNA: TGTGCCAGCAGTGATTTTACAGGGGAAAGTCAGCCC.

This clone was observed many times. The CDR3 end lies 3 residues beyond the end of the read and is filled in from the germline J gene. The chain links TRBV20-1 to TRBJ2-1; 11 bases are shared with TRBD2. This CDR3 has 18 residues. Germline V gene lookup returns CDR1 DFQATT and CDR2 SNEGSKA (reference sequence). After removal of 1 base from V and 7 bases from J, the junction contained 15 bases not matched to a gene. CDR3 residues: CSARVPRLLAGVWNEQFF. The CDR3 bases that were read are TGCAGTGCTAGAGTTCCAAGATTACTAGCGGGAGTGTGGAATGAG.

This clone was seen ten or more times. The read gets to within 3 residues of the CDR3 end, and the germline J gene fills in the rest. The rearrangement joins TRBV2 to TRBJ2-5; the D gene is possibly TRBD1 (6 bases). The CDR3 is 14 residues long. V dropped 4 bases and J dropped 1 base, with 10 bases sitting between them. Germline assignment: CDR1 SNHLY and CDR2 FYNNEI. The part of the CDR3 DNA that was read is TGTGCCAGCAGTGCAGACAGGCTCCAAGAGACC. It encodes CASSADRLQET. The CDR3, in full, reads CASSADRLQETQYF.

This clone was found a few times. The sequence runs out 3 residues before the end of the CDR3; the remainder is reconstructed from the germline J gene. This rearrangement joins TRBV18 to TRBJ1-1; 8 bases agree with TRBD1. The CDR3 runs 16 residues. Germline assignment: CDR1 KGHSH and CDR2 LQKENI. The junction had 11 bases not matched to a gene; V was cut back by 3 bases and J by 5 bases. The CDR3 reads CASSPILWTGNTEAFF. The covered CDR3 bases are TGTGCCAGCTCACCGATTTTATGGACAGGGAATACTGAA.

This clone was observed many times. The CDR3 is cut off 3 residues early in the read; its end comes from the germline J gene. This chain joins TRBV6-4 and TRBJ2-2; D may be TRBD1 (6 bases). V lost 0 bases and J 4 bases, leaving 21 bases between the germline ends. This CDR3 spans 19 amino acids. Germline V gives CDR1 MRHNA, CDR2 SNTAGT. Here the CDR3 reads CASSDSYRQYEQGTGELFF. The sequenced CDR3 bases are TGTGCCAGCAGTGACTCGTACAGGCAATACGAACAGGGCACCGGGGAG.

Many counts were recorded for this clone. Read data end 3 residues before the CDR3 end; the end is taken from the germline J gene. This chain uses TRBV7-6 with TRBJ2-5; D is undetermined. CDR1 is SGHVS and CDR2 is FNYEAQ in the germline V gene. V was shortened by 5 bases and J by 5 bases, with 9 bases between the two germline ends. The CDR3 extends over 12 amino acids. The part of the CDR3 DNA that was read is TGTGCCAGCAGCCGTTCGTCGGAGACC. It codes for CASSRSSET. The full CDR3 is CASSRSSETQYF. Together with reference TRBV7-6 and TRBJ2-5, the CDR3 gives the full variable domain: GAGVSQSPRYKVTKRGQDVALRCDPISGHVSLYWYRQALGQGPEFLTYFNYEAQQDKSGLPNDRFSAERPEGSISTLTIQRTEQRDSAMYRCASSRSSETQYFGPGTRLLVL.

Ten or more counts support this clone. The DNA ends 3 residues before the CDR3 does, and the rest of the CDR3 is filled in from the germline J gene. V and J are TRBV2 and TRBJ2-4; 7 positions match TRBD2. The CDR3 loop spans 14 amino acids. The germline CDR1 and CDR2 sequences are SNHLY and FYNNEI. The V and J ends lost 7 bases and 5 bases, in that order; junction bases with no gene match: 8. The sequenced part of the CDR3 DNA is TGTGCCAGCAAGGGCGGGAGCCCCCAAAACATT. Translating it yields CASKGGSPQNI. The whole CDR3 sequence is CASKGGSPQNIQYF.